Sequencing of this TCR beta chain was carried out in a study of blood T cell repertoires in COVID-19. Study summary: Sources were T cells, B-cell-depleted T cells, or PBMCs; the material itself was cDNA or gDNA.

V trimming: 0 bases; J trimming: 6 bases; junction bases outside the gene matches: 2. The germline gives CDR1 SGHDT, CDR2 YYEEEE. The CDR3 is made up of 14 amino acids. Profiled with immunoSEQ multiplex PCR; TCRdb holds only in-frame clones, not every one. Among some 300,000 clones listed, around 89% were seen once. The V gene is TRBV5-6, the J gene TRBJ2-3; 9 positions match TRBD2. Sequencing used peripheral blood. The origin of this receptor is a woman aged 40 to 55 with COVID-19, enrolled during active disease. The chain's CDR3 is CASSLASGADTQYF. As DNA, the CDR3 is TGTGCCAGCAGCTTGGCTAGCGGGGCCGATACGCAGTATTTT.